This TCR beta chain was sequenced for a study of cytomegalovirus exposure and HLA in healthy donors (dated by TCRdb to 2017 to 2019). About the investigation overall: An earlier analysis of approximately 600 of the donors reported about 250 Gb of sequence data and more than 90 million unique TCR beta sequences from 190 million or so T cells. Roughly 300 gigabases of sequencing data and approximately 85 million unique TCR sequences were included in an early release covering about 700 HLA-typed donors. The genetic ancestry cluster associated with self-reported Caucasian donors included roughly 84% of the roughly 400 genotyped donors. The aim of the study was to test whether cataloging public T cell receptors could identify signatures of past pathogen exposure. The T cell repertoires of under 700 subjects were profiled by immunosequencing and related to cytomegalovirus serostatus. Along with the approximately 700-subject first cohort, a separate validation cohort of over 90 different subjects was used. To predict cytomegalovirus infection status, the study brought together high-throughput TCR immunosequencing, statistical association of individual TCRs with disease status, and machine learning. To study patterns of TCR occurrence, a later analysis re-analyzed previously published TCR beta repertoires from several hundred donors and added high-resolution HLA genotyping. In the later analysis, no new phenotypic data were used to find candidate immune exposures; instead, reliance was placed on TCR beta sequences and their occurrence across donors. To decide whether each TCR beta V gene segment behaved as functional or pseudogenic, an earlier analysis of 587 of the donors relied on high-throughput TCR beta sequencing. Donor age, sex, ethnicity and CMV serostatus were compiled alongside the repertoire data. In a later genetic analysis, genome-wide SNP genotypes for about three fifths of the 666 donors were used, and that subset was treated as a discovery cohort. All discovery cohort repertoires had been generated using a single sequencing platform. Both class I and class II loci were covered by HLA typing, at four-digit resolution. The number of donors typed differed by locus, with 629-630 for A, B, C, DRB1 and DQB1, more than 500 for DQA1, 600 to 610 for DPA1, and some 440 for DPB1. Four or five DR-DQ haplotypes were handled as single units for association and clustering because linkage in the cohort was strong. Across approximately 400 genotyped donors of the cohort, an average of about 240,000 unique TCR beta nucleotide sequences per donor were sequenced, and roughly a sixth of those sequences were non-productive. General findings and caveats noted by the study authors: Sequencing depth was assumed to be roughly uniform across donors in the presence/absence analyses, though that assumption may not hold. The sequencing pipeline was judged likely to have produced a cluster of highly shared sequence variants as a technical artifact. A later genetic analysis associated a missense DCLRE1C variant with V-gene and J-gene trimming of TCR beta chains, and an independent cohort replicated the association. Correlated functional status among segregating V segments might reflect linkage disequilibrium, but an unknown experimental factor could not be ruled out. Compared with equally common non-associated chains, HLA-associated TCR beta chains in a later analysis were more clonally expanded and had lower generation probabilities. Three of the identified cytomegalovirus-associated TCR beta chains were confirmed in vitro to be specific for cytomegalovirus antigens. A later analysis found that TCR association rates varied across HLA loci, with DRB1 alleles showing the most associated TCRs and HLA-C alleles the fewest. The cohort was sequenced for TCR beta chains only, and without alpha or paired-chain data the features that could be detected were limited. The study listed 170 or so TCR beta chains as associated with cytomegalovirus. Compared with the roughly 670-donor mean, donors in an Asian-associated ancestry cluster had fewer N-insertions in productive TCRs, according to a later genetic analysis. Most TCR sequences were seen in very few donors, while some public TCRs were found in many individuals. Broadly in line with IMGT annotations, most TCR beta V segments showed up in productive rearrangements about 87% or about 30% of the time in an earlier analysis of roughly 590 of the donors. The 87-base-pair reads could not distinguish some IMGT-functional V segments, including TRBV6-2 and TRBV6-3, so those segments were excluded. When HLA alleles, especially DR and DQ, strongly co-occurred, TCR associations were difficult to assign to individual alleles. Because counts were too low, more than 15 rarely observed V segments, including chromosome 9 orphons, were excluded from the earlier analysis of 500 to 700 of the donors. According to a later analysis, most CMV-associated TCR beta chains appeared to be HLA-restricted, and the HLA associations seemed to be driven largely by CMV exposure. Because HLA typing was missing for some donors at each locus, association tests included only the typed subset. According to the authors, the approach could potentially be generalized to other disease states and immunological phenotypes. In a later analysis, several top co-occurrence clusters were reported to appear linked to parvovirus B19, influenza, CMV and Epstein-Barr virus. A further reported finding was that TCR beta sequences accurately predicted the HLA-A and HLA-B alleles for most subjects in the first cohort. Immune exposure information for the cohort was limited to CMV serostatus. In both the original and validation cohorts, the classifier was reported to diagnose cytomegalovirus status with high specificity and sensitivity. In a later analysis, some 18,000 TCR beta sequences were associated with specific HLA alleles at a false discovery rate of 0.05.

The protocol used for the library was the immunoSEQ multiplex PCR assay. A mixture of 60 forward primers for TCR Vbeta segments and 13 reverse primers for TCR Jbeta segments was used in the multiplex PCR. Amplification of the CDR3 region of rearranged TCR beta genes was performed with a multiplex PCR assay on genomic DNA. The amplified TCR beta libraries were sequenced on the Illumina HiSeq System as 87-base-pair reads. Regarding the original processing steps: A later analysis tallied roughly 76 million unique TCR beta chains across the 666 repertoires, and approximately 12 million of those chains were shared by two or more donors. Raw reads were error-corrected and collapsed into unique sequences with a nearest-neighbor algorithm that merged closely related sequences to remove PCR and sequencing errors. Alignment of CDR3 sequences to IMGT reference sequences was used to assign V, D and J gene segments. For a sequence to be retained, a match of at least six nucleotides to both a V gene segment and a J gene segment was required. A rearrangement counted as productive if the CDR3 had no stop codons and remained in frame with V and J, and every other rearrangement counted as non-productive. CDR3 was defined by IMGT convention, running from the second conserved V-encoded cysteine to the conserved J-encoded phenylalanine. The earlier analysis of about 610 of the donors excluded any sequence lacking an unambiguous match to a single V gene segment. In an earlier analysis of a few hundred of the donors, V segments were called functional above 56.7% productive rearrangements and were called segregating when the between-donor standard deviation exceeded 5%. To diagnose cytomegalovirus status from the catalog of TCR beta chain sequences, a statistical classification framework was built. In a later analysis, TCR nucleotide sequences were compared against IMGT/GENE-DB human TR gene sequences so that V and J genes could be assigned. A later analysis assigned CDR3 sequences and most-parsimonious VDJ recombination scenarios with the TCRdist pipeline. In a later analysis, every TCR beta chain was defined by the combination of its CDR3 amino acid sequence and its V-gene family, and reads without a unique V-gene family were dropped. To address suspected cross-contamination and a sequencing artifact, a later analysis removed approximately 600 highly shared, low-generation-probability nucleotide sequences. For each public chain, a later analysis derived a clonal expansion index from normalized ranks of inferred template counts within each repertoire. In a later analysis, generation probabilities were computed with a VDJ recombination model fitted to out-of-frame rearrangements, and the resulting probabilities were checked against IGoR. A later analysis scored TCR-TCR, TCR-HLA and TCR-CMV co-occurrence with hypergeometric tests, applying a repertoire-size bias correction to TCR pairs. A later analysis estimated false discovery rates by permuting HLA or CMV assignments 20 times. A later analysis grouped co-occurring TCRs with DBSCAN, adding TCRdist sequence similarity when clustering within HLA-allele-positive subsets. Repertoires with fewer than 30,000 or more than 120,000 public chains, plus five repertoires with anomalous nucleotide sharing, were excluded from co-occurrence clustering. TCRdb took over this immuneACCESS table, retaining in-frame rearrangements with V and J assigned. Such tables are incomplete; in checked studies, under half of the missing clones stem from an unresolved V gene, and the remainder is unexplained. From that table come the V and J calls and clone size; the DNA was used to work out D and trimming. This sample lists some 160,000 clones; approximately 81% were detected once. The top ten clonotypes cover more than 2% of the sample.

The cohort was made up of 666 healthy bone marrow donors. At the time of sampling, all cohort members were nominally healthy, though unrecorded immune exposures were likely present. The donor was CMV seronegative and was included in the group of 352 seronegative cohort members. A peripheral blood sample was provided by each donor, and peripheral blood mononuclear cells were used for TCR beta sequencing. The Qiagen DNeasy Blood Extraction Kit was used to extract genomic DNA from the blood cell samples. Of note for this clone: The antigen this receptor binds is unknown. Per-base qualities were not stored, and no clone one base away is much larger.

Ends trimmed: V by 4 bases, J by 7 bases; bases unmatched to a gene: 3. The germline V gene encodes CDR1 MNHEY and CDR2 SVGAGI. The CDR3 goes from the cysteine to the phenylalanine over 14 residues. Of all the DNA, just the CDR3 is kept, 42 bases in frame from base 1. The chain is assembled from TRBV6-5 and TRBJ1-4, with TRBD1 identical over 10 junction bases. The sample comprised PBMCs. The clonotype comes from a boy between 2 and 15 years old in good health and CMV-seronegative. The CDR3 sequence is CASSSRQGAEKLFF. In nucleotides, the sequence is TGTGCCAGCAGTTCCAGACAGGGGGCTGAAAAACTGTTTTTT.